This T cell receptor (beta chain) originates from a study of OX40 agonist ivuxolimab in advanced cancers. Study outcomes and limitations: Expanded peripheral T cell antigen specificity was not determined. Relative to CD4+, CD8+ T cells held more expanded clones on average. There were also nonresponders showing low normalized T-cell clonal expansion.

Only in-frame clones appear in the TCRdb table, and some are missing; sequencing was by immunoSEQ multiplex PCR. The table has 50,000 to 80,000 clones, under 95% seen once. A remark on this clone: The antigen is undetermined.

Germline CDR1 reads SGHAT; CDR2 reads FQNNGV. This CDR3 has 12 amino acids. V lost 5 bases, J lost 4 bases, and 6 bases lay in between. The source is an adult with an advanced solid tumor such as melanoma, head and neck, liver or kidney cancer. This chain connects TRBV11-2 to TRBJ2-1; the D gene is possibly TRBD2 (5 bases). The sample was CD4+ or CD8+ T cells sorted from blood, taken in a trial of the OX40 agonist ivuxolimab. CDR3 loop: CASSGGYNEQFF. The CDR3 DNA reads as TGTGCCAGCAGCGGAGGATACAATGAGCAGTTCTTC.